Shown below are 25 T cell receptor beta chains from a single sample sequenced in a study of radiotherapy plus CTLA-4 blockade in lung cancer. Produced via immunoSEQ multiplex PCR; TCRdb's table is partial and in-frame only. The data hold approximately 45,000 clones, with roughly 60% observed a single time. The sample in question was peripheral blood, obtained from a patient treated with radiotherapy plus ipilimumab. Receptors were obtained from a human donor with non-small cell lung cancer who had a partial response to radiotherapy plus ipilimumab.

The CDR3 spells CASTGSGFYGYTF. The CDR3 nucleotides are TGTGCCAGCACCGGGTCGGGGTTCTATGGCTACACCTTC. The chain joins TRBV5-4 to TRBJ1-2; D is undetermined. The CDR3 loop spans 13 amino acids. Germline V gives CDR1 SGHNT, CDR2 YYREEE (reference sequence). V was pared by 6 bases and J by 4 bases, with 13 bases between.

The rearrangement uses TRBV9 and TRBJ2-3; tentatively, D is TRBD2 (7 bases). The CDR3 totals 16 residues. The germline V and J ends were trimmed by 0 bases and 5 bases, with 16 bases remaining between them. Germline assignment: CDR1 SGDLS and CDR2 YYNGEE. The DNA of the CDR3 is TGTGCCAGCAGCGTAGATGGAGGGGGGGGGAGAGATACGCAGTATTTT. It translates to CASSVDGGGGRDTQYF.

In DNA, the CDR3 is TGTGCCAGCAGCGAGACAGTGAGCTCTGGAAACACCATATATTTT. The encoded protein is CASSETVSSGNTIYF. The chain links TRBV9 to TRBJ1-3; a weak D match, TRBD1 (5 bases). The CDR3 length is 15 residues. CDR1 is SGDLS, CDR2 YYNGEE, per germline. V was cut by 3 bases and J by 0 bases, with 10 bases left in between.

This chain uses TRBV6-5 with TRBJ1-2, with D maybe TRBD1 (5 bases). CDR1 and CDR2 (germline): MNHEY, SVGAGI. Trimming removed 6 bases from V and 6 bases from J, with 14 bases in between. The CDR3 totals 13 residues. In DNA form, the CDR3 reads TGTGCCAGCAGAATCCTACGACAGAATGGCTACACCTTC. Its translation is CASRILRQNGYTF.

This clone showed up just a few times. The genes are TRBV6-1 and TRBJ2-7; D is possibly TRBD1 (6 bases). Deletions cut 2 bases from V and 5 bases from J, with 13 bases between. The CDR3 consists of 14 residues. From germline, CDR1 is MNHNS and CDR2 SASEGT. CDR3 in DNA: TGTGCCAGCAGTGAACCGGGACATTTAAACGAGCAGTACTTC. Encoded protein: CASSEPGHLNEQYF.

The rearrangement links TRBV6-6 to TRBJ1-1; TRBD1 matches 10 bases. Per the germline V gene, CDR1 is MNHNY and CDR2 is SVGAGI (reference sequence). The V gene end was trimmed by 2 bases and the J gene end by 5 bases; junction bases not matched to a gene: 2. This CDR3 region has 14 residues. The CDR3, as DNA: TGTGCCAGCAGTTACGGGACAGGGGAAACTGAAGCTTTCTTT. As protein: CASSYGTGETEAFF.

CDR3 sequence reads: CAISDSRTGGHEQYF. Here the CDR3 DNA reads TGTGCCATCAGCGACTCGCGGACAGGGGGCCACGAGCAGTACTTC. The gene calls are TRBV10-3 and TRBJ2-7, with 11 bases identical to TRBD1. From germline, CDR1 is ENHRY and CDR2 SYGVKD. V was clipped by 6 bases and J by 5 bases; unmatched bases: 9. The CDR3 length is 15 residues.

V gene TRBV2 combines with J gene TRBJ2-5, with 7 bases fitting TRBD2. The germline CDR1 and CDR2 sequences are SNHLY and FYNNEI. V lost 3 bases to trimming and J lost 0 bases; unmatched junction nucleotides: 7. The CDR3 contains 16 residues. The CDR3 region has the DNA TGTGCCAGCAGTGATTCCGCGGGAGTATACCAAGAGACCCAGTACTTC. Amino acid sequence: CASSDSAGVYQETQYF. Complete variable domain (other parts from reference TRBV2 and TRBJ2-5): EPEVTQTPSHQVTQMGQEVILRCVPISNHLYFYWYRQILGQKVEFLVSFYNNEISEKSEIFDDQFSVERPDGSNFTLKIRSTKLEDSAMYFCASSDSAGVYQETQYFGPGTRLLVL.

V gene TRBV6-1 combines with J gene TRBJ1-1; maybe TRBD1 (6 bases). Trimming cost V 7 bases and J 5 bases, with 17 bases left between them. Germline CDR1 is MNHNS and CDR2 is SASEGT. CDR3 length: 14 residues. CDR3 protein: CASTQQGWMTEAFF. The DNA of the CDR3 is TGTGCCAGCACTCAACAGGGATGGATGACTGAAGCTTTCTTT.

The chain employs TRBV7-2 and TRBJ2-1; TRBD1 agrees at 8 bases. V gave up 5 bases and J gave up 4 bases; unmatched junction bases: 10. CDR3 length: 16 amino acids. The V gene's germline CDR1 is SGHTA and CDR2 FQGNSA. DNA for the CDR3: TGTGCCAGCAGCCCGAACCCGGGGACAGGATACAATGAGCAGTTCTTC. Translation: CASSPNPGTGYNEQFF.

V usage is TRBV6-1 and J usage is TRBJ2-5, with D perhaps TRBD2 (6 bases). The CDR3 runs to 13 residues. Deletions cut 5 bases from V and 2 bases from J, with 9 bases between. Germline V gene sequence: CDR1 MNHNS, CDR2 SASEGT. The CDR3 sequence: CASSTGTQETQYF. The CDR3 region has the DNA TGTGCCAGCAGTACCGGGACTCAAGAGACCCAGTACTTC.

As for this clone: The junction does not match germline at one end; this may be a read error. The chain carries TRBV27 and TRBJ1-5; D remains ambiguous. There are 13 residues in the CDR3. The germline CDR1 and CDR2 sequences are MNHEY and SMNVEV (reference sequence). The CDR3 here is CASSSNSNQPRHF. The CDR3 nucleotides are TGTGCCAGCAGTTCTAATAGCAATCAGCCCCGGCATTTT.

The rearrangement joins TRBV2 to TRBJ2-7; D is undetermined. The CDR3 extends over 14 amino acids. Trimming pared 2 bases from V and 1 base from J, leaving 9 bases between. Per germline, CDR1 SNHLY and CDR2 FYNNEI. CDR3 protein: CASSEWYGSYEQYF. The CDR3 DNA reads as TGTGCCAGCAGTGAATGGTACGGTTCCTACGAGCAGTACTTC. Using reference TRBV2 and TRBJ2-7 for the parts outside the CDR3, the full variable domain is EPEVTQTPSHQVTQMGQEVILRCVPISNHLYFYWYRQILGQKVEFLVSFYNNEISEKSEIFDDQFSVERPDGSNFTLKIRSTKLEDSAMYFCASSEWYGSYEQYFGPGTRLTVT.

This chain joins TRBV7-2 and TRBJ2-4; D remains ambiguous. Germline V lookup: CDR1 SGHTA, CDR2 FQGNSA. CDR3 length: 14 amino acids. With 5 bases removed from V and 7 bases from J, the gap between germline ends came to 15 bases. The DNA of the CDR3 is TGTGCCAGCAGCCCGGATCCGACAAACAACATTCAGTACTTC. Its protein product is CASSPDPTNNIQYF.

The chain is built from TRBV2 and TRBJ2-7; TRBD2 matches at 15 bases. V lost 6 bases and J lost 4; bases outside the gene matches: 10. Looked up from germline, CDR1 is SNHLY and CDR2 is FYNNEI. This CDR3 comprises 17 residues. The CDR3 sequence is CASSSFGTSGGRYEQYF. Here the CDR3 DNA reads TGTGCCAGCAGCTCTTTCGGGACTAGCGGGGGGAGGTACGAGCAGTACTTC.

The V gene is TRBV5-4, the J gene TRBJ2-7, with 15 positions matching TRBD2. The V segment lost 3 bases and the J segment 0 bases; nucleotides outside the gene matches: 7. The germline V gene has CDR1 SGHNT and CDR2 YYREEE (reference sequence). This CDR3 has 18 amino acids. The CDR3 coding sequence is TGTGCCAGCAGCTCAGGGACTAGCGGGGGGTTCAGCTCCTACGAGCAGTACTTC. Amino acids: CASSSGTSGGFSSYEQYF.

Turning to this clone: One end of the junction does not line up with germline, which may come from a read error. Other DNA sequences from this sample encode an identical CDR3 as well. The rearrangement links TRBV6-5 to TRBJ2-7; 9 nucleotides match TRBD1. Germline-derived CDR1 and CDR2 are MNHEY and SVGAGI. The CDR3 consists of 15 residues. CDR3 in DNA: TGTGCCAGCAGCTCTAGACAGGGGGTCTCCTACGAGCAATACTTC. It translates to CASSSRQGVSYEQYF.

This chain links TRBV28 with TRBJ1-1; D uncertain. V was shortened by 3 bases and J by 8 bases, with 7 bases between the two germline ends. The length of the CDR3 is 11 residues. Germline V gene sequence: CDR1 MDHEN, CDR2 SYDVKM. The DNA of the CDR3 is TGTGCCAGCAGTTTTAATATCGAAGCTTTCTTT. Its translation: CASSFNIEAFF.

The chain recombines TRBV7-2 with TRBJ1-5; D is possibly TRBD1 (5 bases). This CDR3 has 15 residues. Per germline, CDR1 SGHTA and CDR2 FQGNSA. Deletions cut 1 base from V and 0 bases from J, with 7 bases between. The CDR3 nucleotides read TGTGCCAGCAGCTTAGACCAGGGTAGCAATCAGCCCCAGCATTTT. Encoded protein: CASSLDQGSNQPQHF.

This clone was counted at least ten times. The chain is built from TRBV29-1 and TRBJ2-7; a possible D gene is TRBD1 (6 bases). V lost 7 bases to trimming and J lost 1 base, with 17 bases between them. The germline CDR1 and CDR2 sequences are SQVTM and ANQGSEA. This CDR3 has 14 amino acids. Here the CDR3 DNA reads TGCAGCGCCTCCTCCGGGACATTTTCCTACGAGCAGTACTTC. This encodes CSASSGTFSYEQYF.

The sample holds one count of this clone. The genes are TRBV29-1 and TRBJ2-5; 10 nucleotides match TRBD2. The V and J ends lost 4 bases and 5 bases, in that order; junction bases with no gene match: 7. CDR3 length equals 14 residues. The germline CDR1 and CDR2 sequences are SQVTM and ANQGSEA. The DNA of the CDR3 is TGCAGCGTTGGTGCTAGCGGGAGTGCCGAGACCCAGTACTTC. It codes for CSVGASGSAETQYF. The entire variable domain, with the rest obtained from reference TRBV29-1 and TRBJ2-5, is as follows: SAVISQKPSRDICQRGTSLTIQCQVDSQVTMMFWYRQQPGQSLTLIATANQGSEATYESGFVIDKFPISRPNLTFSTLTVSNMSPEDSSIYLCSVGASGSAETQYFGPGTRLLVL.

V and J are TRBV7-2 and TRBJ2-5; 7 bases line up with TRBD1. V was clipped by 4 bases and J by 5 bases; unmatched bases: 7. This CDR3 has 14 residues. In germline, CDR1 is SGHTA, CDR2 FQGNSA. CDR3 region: CASSSNRGKETQYF. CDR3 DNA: TGTGCCAGCAGCTCCAACAGGGGAAAGGAGACCCAGTACTTC.

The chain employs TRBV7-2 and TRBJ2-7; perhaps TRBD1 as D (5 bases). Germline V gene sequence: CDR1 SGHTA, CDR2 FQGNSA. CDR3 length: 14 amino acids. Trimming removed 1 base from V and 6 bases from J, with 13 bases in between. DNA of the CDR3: TGTGCCAGCAGCTTAGGTGGCAGGGTACGCGAGCAGTACTTC. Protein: CASSLGGRVREQYF.

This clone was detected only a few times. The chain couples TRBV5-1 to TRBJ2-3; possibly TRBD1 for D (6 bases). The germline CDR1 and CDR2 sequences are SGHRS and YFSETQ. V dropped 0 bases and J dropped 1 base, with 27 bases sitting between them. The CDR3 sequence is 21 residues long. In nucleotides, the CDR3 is TGCGCCAGCAGCTTGGACAGCGACCTGTTTGCACAGGGAGCGGGCACAGATACGCAGTATTTT. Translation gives CASSLDSDLFAQGAGTDTQYF.

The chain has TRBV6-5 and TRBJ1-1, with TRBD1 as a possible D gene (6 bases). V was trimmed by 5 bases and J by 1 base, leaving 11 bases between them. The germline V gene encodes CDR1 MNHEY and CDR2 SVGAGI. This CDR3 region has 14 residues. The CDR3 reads CASSQRTANTEAFF. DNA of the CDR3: TGTGCCAGCAGTCAAAGGACAGCGAACACTGAAGCTTTCTTT.